The 8 T cell receptor beta chains below come from one sample, sequenced in a study of early T cells in non-severe SARS-CoV-2 infection (TCRdb year 2021). Library prep was done by 5' RACE. The run used a NextSeq 500. TCRdb applied fastp at Q25 and MiXCR to the public reads, then kept only in-frame beta chains. Merged by CDR3 protein, the rows form single entries marked with the most common genes and DNA. Here the sample has 90,000 to 130,000 distinct CDR3 sequences; 9.5% to 13% occur a single time. The ten largest clones add up to 3% to 3.5% of the sample. The sequencing input was whole blood. These receptor sequences come from an adult who was a healthcare worker with PCR-confirmed SARS-CoV-2 infection or an uninfected control (not recorded which).

This clonotype was counted only a few times. V is TRBV6-4 and J is TRBJ1-2, with 9 nucleotides matching TRBD1. Germline CDR1 reads MRHNA; CDR2 reads SNTAGT. J was trimmed by 4 bases and V by 2 bases; bases with no gene match: 17. The CDR3 extends over 19 amino acids. Here the CDR3 reads CASSDPTGGHPKTLYGYTF. The CDR3, as DNA: TGTGCCAGCAGTGACCCCACAGGGGGCCACCCCAAAACACTCTATGGCTACACCTTC.

This clonotype has only a few counts. The chain carries TRBV12-3 or TRBV12-4 and TRBJ1-1; 8 bases match TRBD1. This CDR3 comprises 15 residues. V lost 5 bases and J lost 1; bases outside the gene matches: 6. DNA for the CDR3: TGTGCCAGCAGTCCGCGGCAGGGGGCGAACACTGAAGCTTTCTTT. Amino acids: CASSPRQGANTEAFF.

The chain combines TRBV7-9 with TRBJ2-5; D perhaps matches TRBD1 (6 bases). CDR3 length equals 14 residues. CDR1 and CDR2 from the germline V gene are SEHNR and FQNEAQ (reference sequence). Trimming stripped 5 bases from V and 5 bases from J, with 15 bases between. CDR3 protein: CASSRVTGHETQYF. CDR3 coding DNA: TGTGCCAGCAGCCGGGTCACAGGGCATGAGACCCAGTACTTC.

This clonotype was picked up a small number of times. This chain connects TRBV7-3 to TRBJ2-1; D not certain. Trimming stripped 1 base from V and 7 bases from J, with 8 bases between. This CDR3 contains 13 residues. The germline gives CDR1 SGHTA, CDR2 FQGTGA. The CDR3 bases are TGTGCCAGCAGCTTAAGGGGAAGTAATGAGCAGTTCTTC. Translation gives CASSLRGSNEQFF.

This sequence joins TRBV5-1 and TRBJ2-7; tentatively, D is TRBD1 (6 bases). The germline V gene encodes CDR1 SGHRS and CDR2 YFSETQ. This CDR3 contains 15 residues. Trimming removed 4 bases from V and 3 bases from J, with 17 bases in between. The CDR3 DNA sequence: TGCGCCAGCAGCGAACAGGGTCGTCATGTCTACGAGCAGTACTTC. This codes for CASSEQGRHVYEQYF.

This clonotype was seen many times. The rearrangement uses TRBV7-8 and TRBJ1-4; D call uncertain. V was clipped by 3 bases and J by 5 bases, with 25 bases between them. This CDR3 region has 19 residues. Germline V gene data show CDR1 as SGHVS and CDR2 as FQNEAQ. CDR3 amino acids: CASSFHISGPAISNEKLFF. CDR3 nucleotides: TGTGCCAGCAGCTTCCATATATCGGGTCCAGCCATCTCCAATGAAAAACTGTTTTTT.

This clonotype was seen many times. The V call is TRBV6-2 or TRBV6-3, the J call TRBJ2-7, with D perhaps TRBD1 (6 bases). V lost 5 bases and J lost 2, with 10 bases in between. Germline V gives CDR1 MNHEY, CDR2 SVGEGT. This CDR3 is 13 amino acids long. CDR3 bases: TGTGCCAGCAGTCGGACAGCACCCTACGAGCAGTACTTC. It yields the protein CASSRTAPYEQYF.

Here the CDR3 reads CSAQGGTDTQYF. CDR3 DNA sequence: TGCAGTGCTCAGGGGGGCACAGATACGCAGTATTTT. This chain joins TRBV20-1 and TRBJ2-3; 7 nucleotides agree with TRBD1. CDR1 and CDR2 from the germline V gene are DFQATT and SNEGSKA (reference sequence). V dropped 5 bases and J dropped 1; count of bases not matched to a gene: 0. The length of the CDR3 is 12 residues.